These T cell receptor beta chains were read from a single sample in a study of control samples from healthy donors and cancer patients. The assay was immunoSEQ multiplex PCR, and TCRdb's table has in-frame clones only and misses some. Among around 130,000 clones listed, more than 75% were seen once. Sequencing used blood. All receptors come from a man in his thirties or forties in good health. The CDR3 runs from the conserved cysteine through the conserved F or W. The order of the fields is J gene, D gene, clone size, V gene, CDR3 DNA, CDR3 protein. The D gene is left open where the match is weak. Only some rows state a clone size, as once, few, many or a class for expanded clones.

TRBJ1-2	-	-	TRBV4-2	TGTGCCAGCAGCCAAGAGGGGGGTCGGAACTATGGCTACACCTTC	CASSQEGGRNYGYTF
TRBJ2-3	-	-	TRBV19	TGTGCCAGTAGTACACAAGGGGGGCCGGAAGATACGCAGTATTTT	CASSTQGGPEDTQYF
TRBJ1-1	-	few	TRBV5-1	TGCGCCAGCAGCTTGGATGGGGTACTGAACACTGAAGCTTTCTTT	CASSLDGVLNTEAFF
TRBJ1-6	-	-	TRBV30	TGTGCCTGGGCCTTGGGGACATCGAATTCACCCCTCCACTTT	CAWALGTSNSPLHF
TRBJ1-5	TRBD1	-	TRBV27	TGTGCCAGCGCAAAGGGACAGGGAATGGGACAGCCCCAGCATTTT	CASAKGQGMGQPQHF
TRBJ2-7	TRBD1	-	TRBV7-2	TGTGCCAGCAGCCGGGGACAGTCTAGCTCCTACGAGCAGTACTTC	CASSRGQSSSYEQYF
TRBJ2-7	TRBD1	-	TRBV4-1	TGCGCCAGCAGCCAAGATCCGGGAACAGGGGAGTCCTACGAGCAGTACTTC	CASSQDPGTGESYEQYF
TRBJ1-2	-	-	TRBV4-2	TGTGCCAGCAGCCAAGATCGAGGCACAGAGTATGGCTACACCTTC	CASSQDRGTEYGYTF
TRBJ1-1	TRBD1	-	TRBV7-2	TGTGCCAGCAGGTTCCCCTCAGGGGGGAACACTGAAGCTTTCTTT	CASRFPSGGNTEAFF
TRBJ1-2	-	-	TRBV6-5	TGTGCCAGCGGACGGACCCTGAGCTATGGCTACACCTTC	CASGRTLSYGYTF
TRBJ1-3	TRBD1	once	TRBV5-1	TGCGCCAGCAGCCCGGAAGGAGGCAGGGGGCAAGGAAACACCATATATTTT	CASSPEGGRGQGNTIYF
TRBJ1-3	-	-	TRBV7-9	TGTGCCAGCAGCTTAACGACCGGCTCTGGAAACACCATATATTTT	CASSLTTGSGNTIYF
TRBJ2-1	TRBD2	-	TRBV5-1	TGCGCCAGCAGCCCTAAAGAGGGCGGGGGGTACTACAATGAGCAGTTCTTC	CASSPKEGGGYYNEQFF
TRBJ2-2	-	-	TRBV6-2/TRBV6-3	TGTGCCAGCAGTAACCTTCGGACAGACGCGAACACCGGGGAGCTGTTTTTT	CASSNLRTDANTGELFF
TRBJ1-1	-	-	TRBV19	TGTGCCAGTAGTATCGGGCGGGACACTGAAGCTTTCTTT	CASSIGRDTEAFF
TRBJ1-4	TRBD1	few	TRBV30	TGTGCCTGGAATTCTTTCCAGGGACAGGGAGATGAAAAACTGTTTTTT	CAWNSFQGQGDEKLFF
TRBJ1-2	-	-	TRBV3-1/TRBV3-2	TGTGCCAGCAGCCAAGGGAAATCCTATGGCTACACCTTC	CASSQGKSYGYTF
TRBJ1-3	-	-	TRBV9	TGTGCCAGCAGCCGGGGGGGTTTCTCTGGAAACACCATATATTTT	CASSRGGFSGNTIYF
TRBJ1-5	-	-	TRBV5-8	TGTGCCAGCAGTTTTGATCAGGGTTATAGCAATCAGCCCCAGCATTTT	CASSFDQGYSNQPQHF
TRBJ2-7	-	-	TRBV6-1	TGTGCCAGCAGTGAACTGGACTTTGCCTACGAGCAGTACTTC	CASSELDFAYEQYF
TRBJ1-1	TRBD1	-	TRBV6-5	TGTGCCAGCAGTTACCTCGACAGGGGGCTCGGTGAAGCTTTCTTT	CASSYLDRGLGEAFF
TRBJ1-2	TRBD1	-	TRBV13	TGTGCCAGCAGCTTATCAAGGACAGGGGGCGGTTATGGCTACACCTTC	CASSLSRTGGGYGYTF
TRBJ2-7	-	-	TRBV5-6	TGTGCCAGCAGCTCTGTGGGGACGCACGAGCAGTACTTC	CASSSVGTHEQYF
TRBJ1-6	TRBD1	few	TRBV2	TGTGCCAGCAGTAGGTCTCGGGACAGGGGATCTAATTCACCCCTCCACTTT	CASSRSRDRGSNSPLHF
TRBJ2-1	-	-	TRBV2	TGTGCCAGCAGGGGGGTCGAGGCAGTCTACAATGAGCAGTTCTTC	CASRGVEAVYNEQFF
TRBJ2-7	TRBD1	-	TRBV12-3/TRBV12-4	TGTGCCAGCAGCCGGGACAGGGTGGGAGAGCAGTACTTC	CASSRDRVGEQYF
TRBJ2-1	-	-	TRBV6-5	TGTGCCAGCAGAACGGCGGGCAATGAGCAGTTCTTC	CASRTAGNEQFF
TRBJ1-1	-	-	TRBV7-9	TGTGCCAGCAGCTGGGCCTCAACTAGGGACACTGAAGCTTTCTTT	CASSWASTRDTEAFF
TRBJ1-2	-	few	TRBV7-2	TGTGCCAGCAGCCCATCTCTGCTGCGTGGCTACACCTTC	CASSPSLLRGYTF
TRBJ1-5	-	-	TRBV7-9	TGTGCCAGCAGCTTAGAGACTCAGCCCCAGCATTTT	CASSLETQPQHF
TRBJ1-1	-	-	TRBV5-1	TGCGCCAGCAGCTTCGATCCAGGTAGGGGTACTGAAGCTTTCTTT	CASSFDPGRGTEAFF
TRBJ1-1	-	-	TRBV6-6	TGTGCCAGCAGTTACCGTCCCATGAACACTGAAGCTTTCTTT	CASSYRPMNTEAFF
TRBJ1-1	-	-	TRBV9	TGTGCCAGCAGCGTAGTCCTCGGCAGGAACACTGAAGCTTTCTTT	CASSVVLGRNTEAFF
TRBJ2-5	TRBD1	-	TRBV3-1/TRBV3-2	TGTGCCAGCAGCCCTACAGGGGGCCGGGAGACCCAGTACTTC	CASSPTGGRETQYF
TRBJ2-2	TRBD1	-	TRBV27	TGTGCCAGCAGTTTGGGACAGATGAACACCGGGGAGCTGTTTTTT	CASSLGQMNTGELFF
TRBJ2-3	TRBD1	-	TRBV6-5	TGTGCCAGCAGTCAGGGGGTCCCAGATACGCAGTATTTT	CASSQGVPDTQYF
TRBJ1-2	-	-	TRBV2	TGTGCCAGCTGCCCGGGACACCCTAACTATGGCTACACCTTC	CASCPGHPNYGYTF
TRBJ2-1	-	-	TRBV4-2	TGTGCCAGCAGCCAAGTGGGATATGAGCAGTTCTTC	CASSQVGYEQFF
TRBJ2-1	-	-	TRBV5-1	TGCGCCAGCAGCTTGGGAGGGGGCTCCTACAATGAGCAGTTCTTC	CASSLGGGSYNEQFF
TRBJ2-1	TRBD1	-	TRBV3-1/TRBV3-2	TGTGCCAGCAGTGCCGGGACAGGGACCTACAATGAGCAGTTCTTC	CASSAGTGTYNEQFF
TRBJ2-2	-	-	TRBV3-1/TRBV3-2	TGTGCCAGCAGCGACACCTTCACGAACACCGGGGAGCTGTTTTTT	CASSDTFTNTGELFF
TRBJ2-5	TRBD1	once	TRBV5-1	TGCGCCAGCAGCCCGACCCGGCAGGGGGTAGGGGGCCGCGGGACCCAGTACTTC	CASSPTRQGVGGRGTQYF
TRBJ1-3	TRBD1	-	TRBV10-3	TGTGCCATCAGTGAGTCGACAGGGCTTGGAAACACCATATATTTT	CAISESTGLGNTIYF
TRBJ1-4	TRBD1	-	TRBV28	TGTGCCAGCAGGGTAGGGACAGCAACTAATGAAAAACTGTTTTTT	CASRVGTATNEKLFF
TRBJ1-5	-	-	TRBV4-1	TGCGCCAGCAGCCCTGTATTCGGCCTCAATCAGCCCCAGCATTTT	CASSPVFGLNQPQHF
TRBJ1-2	-	-	TRBV9	TGTGCCAGCAGCGTAGGGTCGGGGGGTCCCCAGGATTTC	CASSVGSGGPQDF
TRBJ1-6	-	-	TRBV11-2	TGTGCCAGCAGCTTAGATCAGGCGAATTCACCCCTCCACTTT	CASSLDQANSPLHF
TRBJ2-2	-	-	TRBV13	TGTGCCAGCAGCCTGGGACCGTTAAACACCGGGGAGCTGTTTTTT	CASSLGPLNTGELFF
TRBJ1-1	-	once	TRBV5-5	TGTGCCAGCAGCTATATACAGCACACTGAAGCTTTCTTT	CASSYIQHTEAFF
TRBJ2-5	TRBD2	-	TRBV2	TGTGCCAGCCAGTTCCGACTAGCGCAAGAGACCCAGTACTTC	CASQFRLAQETQYF
TRBJ1-4	-	-	TRBV18	TGTGCCAGCTCAAGGTCTAATGAAAAACTGTTTTTT	CASSRSNEKLFF
TRBJ1-2	-	-	TRBV2	TGTGCCAGCAGTGGGGACTCCGGAAAGGGCTACACCTTC	CASSGDSGKGYTF
TRBJ1-2	-	-	TRBV10-1	TGCGCCAGCAGTGAGTCGATAAGACAGGATTTCTATGGCTACACCTTC	CASSESIRQDFYGYTF
TRBJ2-1	TRBD2	-	TRBV10-3	TGTGCCATCAGTGAGCTAGCGGGGGGGCGCGATGAGCAGTTCTTC	CAISELAGGRDEQFF
TRBJ1-1	-	-	TRBV6-5	TGTGCCAGCAGCCGCCGGGAGGGGACCACTGAAGCTTTCTTT	CASSRREGTTEAFF
TRBJ1-2	-	-	TRBV4-1	TGCGCCAGCAGCCAAGTTCTTATTAACAGCCTCTCCGACTATGGCTACACCTTC	CASSQVLINSLSDYGYTF